These T cell receptor beta chains were read from a single sample in a study of T cells expressing NK-cell markers. TCRdb derives one entry per CDR3 protein from the 5' RACE reads, leaving out DNA. The table lists about 150,000 distinct CDR3 sequences, with 20% in the top ten. The sample comprised blood T cells: a sorted CD56 or NKG2C T cell subset, CD4+ or CD8+ T cells, or bulk PBMC T cells (not recorded which). The receptors were sampled from a man between 18 and 69 years old in good health. CDR3s include the opening cysteine and the closing phenylalanine or tryptophan.

j_call,v_call,cdr3_aa
TRBJ2-1,TRBV5-1,CASSFGYNEQFF
TRBJ2-3,TRBV4-2,CASSQLAGIITDTQYF
TRBJ1-1,TRBV4-1,CASSQKEDRDTEAFF
TRBJ1-1,TRBV12-3/TRBV12-4,CASSYSTGYAGDTEAFF
TRBJ2-7,TRBV6-5,CASSSHTPYEQYF
TRBJ2-1,TRBV24-1,CATSDLQGNSYNEQFF
TRBJ2-1,TRBV15,CATSRTGLREQFF
TRBJ2-5,TRBV6-1,CASSPGVGQTQYF
TRBJ1-2,TRBV11-1,CASSPHGTGRGYTF
TRBJ2-3,TRBV19,CASSIASTADTQYF
TRBJ2-7,TRBV27,CASSSDKNSYEQYF
TRBJ1-2,TRBV27,CASSLSKGNGYTF
TRBJ2-1,TRBV5-6,CASSPGQLSYNEQFF
TRBJ1-2,TRBV6-5,CASSQDSHGYTF
TRBJ2-1,TRBV9,CASSAGGATYNEQFF
TRBJ2-7,TRBV15,CATSQGSSGRYEQYF
TRBJ2-5,TRBV11-2,CASRTSGGQRWTQYF
TRBJ2-1,TRBV24-1,CATPGVGGSDNEQFF